Presented here are 18 T cell receptor beta chains from one specimen sequenced in a study of blood T cell repertoires in COVID-19. Libraries were prepared by immunoSEQ multiplex PCR; TCRdb keeps only in-frame clonotypes and omits some of them. This table has over 150,000 clones, over 70% appearing once. Specimen: peripheral blood. These receptors originate from a woman aged 55 to 70 with acute or convalescent COVID-19.

V is TRBV6-2 or TRBV6-3 and J is TRBJ2-5; a weak D match, TRBD2 (6 bases). CDR3 size: 13 residues. The V gene's germline CDR1 is MNHEY and CDR2 SVGEGT. Trimming stripped 5 bases from V and 4 bases from J, with 11 bases between. In DNA form, the CDR3 reads TGTGCCAGCAGTAGGGACTGGGGAGAGACCCAGTACTTC. Translating it yields CASSRDWGETQYF.

The chain carries TRBV3-1 (or the pseudogene TRBV3-2) and TRBJ1-4, with 8 nucleotides matching TRBD1. V shed 3 bases and J 7 bases; nucleotides not matched to a gene: 7. CDR3 length: 15 residues. Germline CDR1 reads LGHDT; CDR2 reads YNNKEL (reference sequence). The CDR3 here is CASSQDRAMGEKLFF. CDR3 in DNA: TGTGCCAGCAGCCAGGACAGGGCGATGGGTGAAAAACTGTTTTTT.

V and J are TRBV27 and TRBJ1-5; maybe TRBD1 (6 bases). Per germline, CDR1 MNHEY and CDR2 SMNVEV (reference sequence). V was clipped by 0 bases and J by 5 bases, with 8 bases between them. The length of the CDR3 is 14 residues. The CDR3: CASSLSGGHQPQHF. In DNA, the CDR3 is TGTGCCAGCAGTTTATCGGGGGGGCATCAGCCCCAGCATTTT.

The V call is TRBV6-2 or TRBV6-3, the J call TRBJ1-2; D remains ambiguous. The ends were cut back, 6 bases at V and 4 bases at J, with 12 bases in the middle. Per germline, CDR1 MNHEY and CDR2 SVGEGT. The CDR3 is 13 residues long. The CDR3 nucleotides are TGTGCCAGCAGCCAAACAGAGGGCTATGGCTACACCTTC. Protein product: CASSQTEGYGYTF.

The J gene is TRBJ1-1, the V gene TRBV27; no reliable D call. In germline, CDR1 is MNHEY, CDR2 SMNVEV (reference sequence). Trimming took off 6 bases at V and 4 bases at J, with 18 bases between the two ends. The CDR3 runs 15 residues. CDR3 bases: TGTGCCAGCAGGAAGACTGGGTCCGAACGCACTGAAGCTTTCTTT. Amino acids: CASRKTGSERTEAFF.

The chain couples TRBV7-9 to TRBJ1-5; TRBD1 is a possible D gene (5 bases). The CDR3 is 15 amino acids. Trimming shortened V by 7 bases and J by 6 bases, and 19 bases separated the two germline ends. Germline V lookup: CDR1 SEHNR, CDR2 FQNEAQ (reference sequence). The DNA of the CDR3 is TGTGCCAGCACCGATTCGGGGGGAGGCCGTCAGCCCCAGCATTTT. It specifies CASTDSGGGRQPQHF.

This clone was picked up one time. The CDR3 coding sequence is TGTGCCAGCAGCATGGGACTAGCGTACGAGCAGTACTTC. Its translation: CASSMGLAYEQYF. V and J are TRBV5-4 and TRBJ2-7, with 10 bases identical to TRBD2. The V segment lost 4 bases and the J segment 4 bases; nucleotides outside the gene matches: 2. The length of the CDR3 is 13 residues. The germline V gene encodes CDR1 SGHNT and CDR2 YYREEE (reference sequence). Based on the CDR3 plus reference TRBV5-4 and TRBJ2-7, the full variable domain is ETGVTQSPTHLIKTRGQQVTLRCSSQSGHNTVSWYQQALGQGPQFIFQYYREEENGRGNFPPRFSGLQFPNYSSELNVNALELDDSALYLCASSMGLAYEQYFGPGTRLTVT.

The chain carries TRBV29-1 and TRBJ1-1, with D perhaps TRBD1 (6 bases). Trimming took off 5 bases at V and 4 bases at J, with 11 bases between the two ends. There are 12 residues in the CDR3. Looked up from germline, CDR1 is SQVTM and CDR2 is ANQGSEA. The CDR3 DNA sequence: TGCAGCGTTCTGTTACAGGGCACTGAAGCTTTCTTT. Its protein product is CSVLLQGTEAFF. Full variable domain (remainder filled in from reference TRBV29-1 and TRBJ1-1): SAVISQKPSRDICQRGTSLTIQCQVDSQVTMMFWYRQQPGQSLTLIATANQGSEATYESGFVIDKFPISRPNLTFSTLTVSNMSPEDSSIYLCSVLLQGTEAFFGQGTRLTVV.

This clone was seen just once. The genes are TRBV2 and TRBJ2-7; TRBD1 is a possible D gene (5 bases). The CDR3 covers 12 residues. CDR1 is SNHLY and CDR2 is FYNNEI in the germline V gene. V was cut by 4 bases and J by 6 bases, with 10 bases left in between. For the CDR3, the DNA is TGTGCCAGCAGTGCGGCCAGGGTCGAGCAGTACTTC. This codes for CASSAARVEQYF.

This rearrangement joins TRBV6-1 to TRBJ1-4; no clear D. V lost 3 bases and J lost 6, with 11 bases in between. Germline assignment: CDR1 MNHNS and CDR2 SASEGT. CDR3 length: 14 residues. CDR3 coding DNA: TGTGCCAGCAGTGAGGAGACCCCTCATGAAAAACTGTTTTTT. Protein sequence: CASSEETPHEKLFF.

Concerning this clone itself: Other DNA variants within this sample encode the same CDR3. V gene TRBV5-4 combines with J gene TRBJ2-7; TRBD1 agrees at 10 bases. The ends lost 1 base at V and 3 bases at J; junction bases unmatched: 4. Germline assignment: CDR1 SGHNT and CDR2 YYREEE (reference sequence). This CDR3 is 15 amino acids long. DNA of the CDR3: TGTGCCAGCAGCTTGTCTGGGACAGGGGTCTACGAGCAGTACTTC. This gives the protein CASSLSGTGVYEQYF.

The rearrangement uses TRBV11-2 and TRBJ1-1; the D gene is possibly TRBD1 (6 bases). Germline V gene lookup returns CDR1 SGHAT and CDR2 FQNNGV. The germline V and J ends were trimmed by 0 bases and 0 bases, with 11 bases remaining between them. The CDR3 extends over 16 amino acids. CDR3 loop: CASSLEGAGMNTEAFF. For the CDR3, the DNA is TGTGCCAGCAGCTTAGAGGGGGCAGGGATGAACACTGAAGCTTTCTTT.

V gene TRBV6-6 combines with J gene TRBJ1-4; D may be TRBD1 (6 bases). This CDR3 is built from 14 residues. Trimming left V 6 bases short and J 5 bases short, with 13 bases between. Germline CDR1 is MNHNY and CDR2 is SVGAGI (reference sequence). CDR3 amino acids: CASSRTGNNEKLFF. As DNA, the CDR3 is TGTGCCAGCAGCCGAACAGGGAACAATGAAAAACTGTTTTTT.

This chain joins TRBV5-8 and TRBJ2-7, with 8 positions matching TRBD1. The germline V gene encodes CDR1 SGHTS and CDR2 YDEGEE. V was pared by 4 bases and J by 4 bases, with 10 bases of the junction left unmatched. The CDR3 sequence is 15 residues long. CDR3 in amino acids: CASSQDRGRSYEQYF. CDR3 in DNA: TGTGCCAGCAGCCAAGACAGGGGTCGCTCGTACGAGCAGTACTTC. The entire variable domain, with the rest obtained from reference TRBV5-8 and TRBJ2-7, is as follows: EAGVTQSPTHLIKTRGQQATLRCSPISGHTSVYWYQQALGLGLQFLLWYDEGEERNRGNFPPRFSGRQFPNYSSELNVNALELEDSALYLCASSQDRGRSYEQYFGPGTRLTVT.

The chain links TRBV6-5 to TRBJ2-1; 8 nucleotides agree with TRBD1. Unmatched junction bases numbered 3, after V lost 5 bases and J lost 0 bases. Germline V gene sequence: CDR1 MNHEY, CDR2 SVGAGI. This CDR3 comprises 15 residues. In nucleotides, the CDR3 is TGTGCCAGCAGTAACAGGGGGAGCTCCTACAATGAGCAGTTCTTC. Its protein product is CASSNRGSSYNEQFF.

V usage is TRBV27 and J usage is TRBJ1-1; D not resolved. The germline V gene encodes CDR1 MNHEY and CDR2 SMNVEV (reference sequence). CDR3 length: 14 residues. Between the trimmed V and J ends, which lost 6 bases and 1 base, there was a span of 12 bases. The CDR3 loop reads CASSPGVPNTEAFF. In DNA form, the CDR3 reads TGTGCCAGCAGCCCCGGGGTACCGAACACTGAAGCTTTCTTT.

The V gene is TRBV19, the J gene TRBJ2-5; D might be TRBD2 (6 bases). The V end lost 3 bases, the J end lost 1 base, and 9 bases lay between the germline ends. This CDR3 has 14 amino acids. Germline V gives CDR1 LNHDA, CDR2 SQIVND (reference sequence). CDR3 nucleotides: TGTGCCAGTAGTATCGGGCGGGGCCAAGAGACCCAGTACTTC. This translates into CASSIGRGQETQYF.

In its sample, this clone was seen once. The V and J genes are TRBV18 and TRBJ2-7; 9 bases agree with TRBD2. V gave up 3 bases and J gave up 1 base; unmatched junction bases: 4. This CDR3 comprises 15 residues. Germline V gene data show CDR1 as KGHSH and CDR2 as LQKENI. The CDR3 region has the DNA TGTGCCAGCTCACCGGGTAGCGGGGGATCCTACGAGCAGTACTTC. Translating it yields CASSPGSGGSYEQYF.